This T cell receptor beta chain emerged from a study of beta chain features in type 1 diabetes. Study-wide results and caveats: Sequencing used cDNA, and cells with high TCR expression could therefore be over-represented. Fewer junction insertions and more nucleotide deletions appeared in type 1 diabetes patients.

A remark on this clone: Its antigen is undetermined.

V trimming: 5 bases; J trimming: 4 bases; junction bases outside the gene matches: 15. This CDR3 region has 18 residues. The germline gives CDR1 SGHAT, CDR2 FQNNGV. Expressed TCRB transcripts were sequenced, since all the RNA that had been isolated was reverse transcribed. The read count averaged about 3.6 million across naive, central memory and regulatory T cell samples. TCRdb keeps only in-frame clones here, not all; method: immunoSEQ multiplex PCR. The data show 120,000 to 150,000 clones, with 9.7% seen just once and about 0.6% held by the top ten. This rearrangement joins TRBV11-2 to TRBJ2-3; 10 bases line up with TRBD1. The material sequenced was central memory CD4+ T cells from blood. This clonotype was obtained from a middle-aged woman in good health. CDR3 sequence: CASSDTRGQGVRADTQYF. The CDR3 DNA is TGTGCCAGCAGCGACACTAGAGGACAGGGGGTGAGAGCAGATACGCAGTATTTT.